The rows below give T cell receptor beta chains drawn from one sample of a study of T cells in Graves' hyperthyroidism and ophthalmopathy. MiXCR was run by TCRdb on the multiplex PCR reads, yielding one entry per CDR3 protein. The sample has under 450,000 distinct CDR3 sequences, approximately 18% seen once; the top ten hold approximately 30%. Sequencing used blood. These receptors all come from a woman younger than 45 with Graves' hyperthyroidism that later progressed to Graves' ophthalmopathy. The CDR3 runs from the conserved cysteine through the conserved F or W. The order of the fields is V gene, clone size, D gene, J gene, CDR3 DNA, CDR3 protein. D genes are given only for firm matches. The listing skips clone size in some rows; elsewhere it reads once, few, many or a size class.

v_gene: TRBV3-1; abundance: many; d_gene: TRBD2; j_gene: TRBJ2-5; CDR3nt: TGTGCCAGCAGCCAAGTAGGGACTAGCGGGAATCGAGAGACCCAGTACTTC; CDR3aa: CASSQVGTSGNRETQYF
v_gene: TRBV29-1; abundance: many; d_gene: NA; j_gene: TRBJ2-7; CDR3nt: TGCAGTTGGACCGATTCCTACGAGCAGTACTTC; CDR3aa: CSWTDSYEQYF
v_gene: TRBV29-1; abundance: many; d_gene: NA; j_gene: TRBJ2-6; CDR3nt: TGCAGCGTTGTTCTAGGTAGTGGACTTCGCTCTGGGGCCAACGTCCTGACTTTC; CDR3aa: CSVVLGSGLRSGANVLTF
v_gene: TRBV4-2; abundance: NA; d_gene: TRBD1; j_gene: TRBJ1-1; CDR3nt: TGTGCCAGCAGCCAAGAACAGGGGGCGAACACTGAAGCTTTCTTT; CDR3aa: CASSQEQGANTEAFF
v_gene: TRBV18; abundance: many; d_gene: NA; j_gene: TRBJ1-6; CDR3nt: TGTGCCAGCTCACCATTGGGGTATAATTCACCCCTCCACTTT; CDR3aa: CASSPLGYNSPLHF
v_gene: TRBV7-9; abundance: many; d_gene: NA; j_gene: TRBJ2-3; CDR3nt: TGTGCCAGCAGCTTTGTGACAGGCTATCCAGATACGCAGTATTTT; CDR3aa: CASSFVTGYPDTQYF
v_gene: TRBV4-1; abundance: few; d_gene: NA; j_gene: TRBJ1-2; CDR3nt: TGCGCCAGCAGCCAAGGTAGCGGGACAACAAGCTATAACTATGGCTACACCTTC; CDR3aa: CASSQGSGTTSYNYGYTF
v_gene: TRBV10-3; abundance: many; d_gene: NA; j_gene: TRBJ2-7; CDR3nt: TGTGCCATCAGTGAGGGGTTAGCGGAGGGCTACGAGCAGTACTTC; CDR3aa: CAISEGLAEGYEQYF
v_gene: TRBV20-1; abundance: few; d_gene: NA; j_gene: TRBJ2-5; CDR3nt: TGCAGTGCTAGAGACCTTCTGGGACTCCAAGAGACCCAGTACTTC; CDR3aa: CSARDLLGLQETQYF
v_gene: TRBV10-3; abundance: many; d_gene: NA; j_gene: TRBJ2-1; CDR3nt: TGTGCCATCAGTGATGGGCAGACATACAATGAGCAGTTCTTC; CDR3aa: CAISDGQTYNEQFF
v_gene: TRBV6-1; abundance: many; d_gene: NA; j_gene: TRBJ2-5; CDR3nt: TGTGCCAGCAGTAGGGGAACAGAGTACCAAGAGACCCAGTACTTC; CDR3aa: CASSRGTEYQETQYF
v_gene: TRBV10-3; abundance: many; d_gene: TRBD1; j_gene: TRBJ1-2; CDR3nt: TGTGCCATCACCAGGGGACAGGAAAGATATGGCTACACCTTC; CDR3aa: CAITRGQERYGYTF
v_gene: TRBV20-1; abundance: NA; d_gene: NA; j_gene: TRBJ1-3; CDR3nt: TGCAGTGCTAGGACCTGGGGGGTCGGAAACACCATATATTTT; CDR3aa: CSARTWGVGNTIYF
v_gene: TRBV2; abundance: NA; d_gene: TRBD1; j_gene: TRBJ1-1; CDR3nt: TGTGCCAGCAGGATAGAGGGGGCCGGAGGCACTGAAGCTTTCTTT; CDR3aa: CASRIEGAGGTEAFF
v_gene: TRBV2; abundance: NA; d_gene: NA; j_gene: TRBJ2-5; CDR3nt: TGTGCCAGCAGCTGGGGGTGGGAGACCCAGTACTTC; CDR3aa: CASSWGWETQYF
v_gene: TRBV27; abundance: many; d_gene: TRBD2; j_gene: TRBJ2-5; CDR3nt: TGTGCCAGCAGTTTCACGGGAGGGTCCCACCAGTACTTC; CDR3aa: CASSFTGGSHQYF
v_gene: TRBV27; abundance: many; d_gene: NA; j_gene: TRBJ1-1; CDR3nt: TGTGCCAGCAGTTTCGGTAGCTCGGATGAAGCTTTCTTT; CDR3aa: CASSFGSSDEAFF
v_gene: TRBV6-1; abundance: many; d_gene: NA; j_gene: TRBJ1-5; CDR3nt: TGTGCCAGCAGTGAAGATCCGGGCTCGGGACAGCCCCAGCATTTT; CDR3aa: CASSEDPGSGQPQHF
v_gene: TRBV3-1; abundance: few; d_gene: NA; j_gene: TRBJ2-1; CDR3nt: TGTGCCAGCAGCCATGAACGGGAGAGCTCCTACAATGAGCAGTTCTTC; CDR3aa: CASSHERESSYNEQFF
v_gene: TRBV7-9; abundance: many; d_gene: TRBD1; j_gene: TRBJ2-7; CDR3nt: TGTGCCAGCAGCCTCCGAACAGGGGGCGCATCCGAGCAGTACTTC; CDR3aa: CASSLRTGGASEQYF
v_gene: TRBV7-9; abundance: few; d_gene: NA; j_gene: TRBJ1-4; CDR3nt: TGTGCCAGCAGCTTATATGTAGGGGGTACCCGTTCCTATAATGAAAAACTGTTTTTT; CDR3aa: CASSLYVGGTRSYNEKLFF
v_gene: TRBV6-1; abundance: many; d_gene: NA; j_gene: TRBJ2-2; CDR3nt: TGTGCCAGCAACTCCGCGAACACCGGGGAGCTGTTTTTT; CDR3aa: CASNSANTGELFF
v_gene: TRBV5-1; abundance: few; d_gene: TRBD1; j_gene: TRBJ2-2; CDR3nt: TGCGCCAGCAGCACAATGACAGGGGGCTACACCGGGGAGCTGTTTTTT; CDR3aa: CASSTMTGGYTGELFF
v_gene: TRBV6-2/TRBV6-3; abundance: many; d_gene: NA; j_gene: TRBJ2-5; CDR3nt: TGTGCCAGCAGCTGGGACACCTCTAGCCAAGAGACCCAGTACTTC; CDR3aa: CASSWDTSSQETQYF
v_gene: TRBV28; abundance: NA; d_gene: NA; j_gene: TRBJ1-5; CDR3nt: TGTGCCAGCAGTCTTCCGGGGGGCCCCCAGCATTTT; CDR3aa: CASSLPGGPQHF
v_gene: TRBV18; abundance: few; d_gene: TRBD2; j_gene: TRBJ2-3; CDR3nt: TGTGCCAGCTCACTGACTAGCGGAGATACGCAGTATTTT; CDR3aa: CASSLTSGDTQYF